Sequencing of this T cell receptor (beta chain) was carried out in a study of monozygotic twins with inflammatory bowel disease. TCRdb reprocessed the 5' RACE reads and reports one entry per CDR3 protein, with no DNA. The sample's table shows about 210,000 distinct CDR3 sequences. The germline CDR1 and CDR2 sequences are MNHEY and SVGAGI. The length of the CDR3 is 17 residues. This clonotype was obtained from a human donor with ulcerative colitis or Crohn's disease, or a healthy co-twin of an affected twin (not recorded which). The chain is built from TRBV6-5 and TRBJ1-2; TCRdb's assignment of TRBD1 cannot be checked, as there is no DNA. The specimen was blood. The CDR3 spells CASRYDRPYLANYGYTF.